The 17 T cell receptor beta chains below all came from one sample that was sequenced in a study of CD8 T cells in ankylosing spondylitis. Each CDR3 protein is one row after TCRdb ran MiXCR on the 5' RACE reads. This table holds about 250,000 distinct CDR3 sequences, roughly 32% found once. The sample comprised blood, either unsorted or a sorted T cell fraction (not recorded which). All receptors derive from a male donor with ankylosing spondylitis or in good health (not recorded which).

A few counts support this clonotype. CDR3 DNA: TGCAGCGTTGAAGACACGGAGCAGTACTTC. It specifies CSVEDTEQYF. The chain recombines TRBV29-1 with TRBJ2-7; D is uncertain. Germline V lookup: CDR1 SQVTM, CDR2 ANQGSEA. This CDR3 has 10 amino acids. Trimming took 0 bases from V and 7 from J, leaving 4 bases between them.

The rearrangement joins TRBV2 to TRBJ2-5; TRBD2 matches 11 bases. The CDR3 is 16 amino acids. The V segment lost 8 bases and the J segment 4 bases; nucleotides outside the gene matches: 12. From germline, CDR1 is SNHLY and CDR2 FYNNEI. The CDR3 spells CASGTSGVNWRETQYF. The CDR3 DNA reads as TGTGCCAGCGGGACTAGCGGTGTTAATTGGAGAGAGACCCAGTACTTC.

This chain joins TRBV20-1 and TRBJ2-5, with D perhaps TRBD1 (5 bases). This CDR3 spans 13 amino acids. Trimming removed 6 bases from V and 5 bases from J, with 16 bases in between. The germline V gene has CDR1 DFQATT and CDR2 SNEGSKA (reference sequence). The CDR3 loop reads CSARYPGMETQYF. The DNA for the CDR3 is TGCAGTGCCAGATACCCAGGGATGGAGACCCAGTACTTC.

The V and J genes are TRBV7-8 and TRBJ2-5; D is perhaps TRBD2 (7 bases). Trimming removed 9 bases at V and 0 bases at J, with 20 bases between. CDR1 and CDR2 (germline): SGHVS, FQNEAQ. The CDR3 contains 16 residues. CDR3 sequence reads: CASGGGGLTYQETQYF. The CDR3, as DNA: TGTGCCAGTGGTGGCGGGGGCCTAACTTACCAAGAGACCCAGTACTTC.

The V and J genes are TRBV6-1 and TRBJ2-7; 9 nucleotides agree with TRBD1. The CDR3 is 14 amino acids. Losses at the gene ends were 7 bases for V and 0 bases for J; bases not matched to a gene: 4. Germline V gives CDR1 MNHNS, CDR2 SASEGT. The CDR3 region is CASTRDRDSYEQYF. The CDR3 DNA is TGTGCCAGCACTCGGGACAGGGACTCCTACGAGCAGTACTTC.

The chain recombines TRBV20-1 with TRBJ1-1; D is perhaps TRBD1 (5 bases). Germline assignment: CDR1 DFQATT and CDR2 SNEGSKA (reference sequence). Between the trimmed V and J ends, which lost 0 bases and 7 bases, there was a span of 12 bases. The CDR3 contains 13 residues. CDR3 amino acids: CSAREGVVGEAFF. The CDR3 DNA reads as TGCAGTGCTAGAGAGGGGGTCGTGGGTGAAGCTTTCTTT.

The chain joins TRBV5-5 to TRBJ2-3, with 7 bases aligning to TRBD2. The CDR3 spans 14 residues. CDR1 and CDR2 from the germline V gene are SGHKS and YYEKEE (reference sequence). Trimming took 4 bases from V and 4 from J; bases not matched to a gene: 6. CDR3 protein: CASSPRGDPDTQYF. The CDR3 bases are TGTGCCAGCAGCCCTCGGGGGGACCCAGATACGCAGTATTTT.

This clonotype was counted a few times. The chain links TRBV20-1 to TRBJ2-1, with D unresolved. Trimming left V 0 bases short and J 9 bases short, with 15 bases between. CDR1 and CDR2 (germline): DFQATT, SNEGSKA (reference sequence). The CDR3 extends over 14 amino acids. The CDR3 DNA reads TGCAGTGCTAGAGACCCCAGGTCCGAGTTTGAGCAGTTCTTC. Encoded protein: CSARDPRSEFEQFF.

J is TRBJ2-5 and V is TRBV18; D might be TRBD1 or TRBD2, each matching 6 bases. This CDR3 region has 16 residues. Germline V gene sequence: CDR1 KGHSH, CDR2 LQKENI. V was cut by 0 bases and J by 1 base, with 12 bases left in between. Written as DNA, the CDR3 is TGTGCCAGCTCACCACCACAGGGAGGCTCCCAAGAGACCCAGTACTTC. Its translation is CASSPPQGGSQETQYF.

This clonotype was counted a few times. The chain has TRBV29-1 and TRBJ2-3; D is unresolved. The CDR3 runs to 13 residues. The V and J ends lost 0 bases and 2 bases respectively, with 6 bases between them. CDR1 and CDR2 from the germline V gene are SQVTM and ANQGSEA. This chain's CDR3 is CSVEDTVTDTQYF. The CDR3 DNA reads as TGCAGCGTTGAAGACACAGTCACAGATACGCAGTATTTT.

CDR3 in amino acids: CASSFGGAAEQYF. The CDR3 DNA reads as TGTGCCAGCAGTTTCGGGGGGGCTGCCGAGCAGTACTTC. V and J are TRBV12-3 or TRBV12-4 and TRBJ2-7; 8 nucleotides line up with TRBD2. This CDR3 has 13 amino acids. V lost 3 bases to trimming and J lost 6 bases; unmatched junction nucleotides: 4.

V gene TRBV20-1 combines with J gene TRBJ1-5; D is unclear. V was clipped by 3 bases and J by 6 bases, with 12 bases between them. From germline, CDR1 is DFQATT and CDR2 SNEGSKA (reference sequence). The CDR3 contains 13 residues. CDR3 in DNA: TGCAGTGCTAGGGAGGACGCAGGTCAGCCCCAGCATTTT. Amino acids: CSAREDAGQPQHF.

This rearrangement joins TRBV7-9 to TRBJ2-2; 8 bases align to TRBD1. Trimming took 3 bases from V and 7 from J; bases not matched to a gene: 7. CDR1 is SEHNR, CDR2 FQNEAQ, per germline (reference sequence). The CDR3 sequence is 15 residues long. Written as DNA, the CDR3 is TGTGCCAGCAGCTTCTGGACAGGGTCGGTCGGGGAGCTGTTTTTT. It encodes CASSFWTGSVGELFF.

This chain connects TRBV7-2 to TRBJ2-3, with a possible D match to TRBD2 (6 bases). The CDR3 sequence is 16 residues long. CDR1 is SGHTA and CDR2 is FQGNSA in the germline V gene. The V gene lost 5 bases and the J gene lost 2 bases, with 17 bases spanning the gap. In DNA, the CDR3 is TGTGCCAGCAGCCTCCTTAGCGGAAAATACACAGATACGCAGTATTTT. Translating gives CASSLLSGKYTDTQYF.

The chain uses TRBV11-2 and TRBJ2-2, with D perhaps TRBD2 (5 bases). With 4 bases removed from V and 1 base from J, the gap between germline ends came to 22 bases. The length of the CDR3 is 19 residues. Germline V lookup: CDR1 SGHAT, CDR2 FQNNGV. The CDR3, as DNA: TGTGCCAGCAGCTATTCCCGTATGCGGGCGCCCCGGAACACCGGGGAGCTGTTTTTT. This encodes CASSYSRMRAPRNTGELFF.

V usage is TRBV12-3 or TRBV12-4 and J usage is TRBJ2-7; D tentatively fits TRBD1 or TRBD2 (5 bases each). V was trimmed by 5 bases and J by 3 bases, leaving 17 bases between them. CDR3 length equals 15 residues. The CDR3 reads CASSHGAPGNYEQYF. The CDR3 DNA sequence: TGTGCCAGCAGTCACGGGGCGCCGGGAAACTACGAGCAGTACTTC.

This chain links TRBV12-3 or TRBV12-4 with TRBJ2-3, with D perhaps matching TRBD2 (6 bases). V was shortened by 6 bases and J by 2 bases, with 15 bases between the two germline ends. The CDR3 has 15 amino acids. The CDR3 loop reads CASSPLLANTDTQYF. DNA of the CDR3: TGTGCCAGCAGCCCTTTACTAGCTAACACAGATACGCAGTATTTT.